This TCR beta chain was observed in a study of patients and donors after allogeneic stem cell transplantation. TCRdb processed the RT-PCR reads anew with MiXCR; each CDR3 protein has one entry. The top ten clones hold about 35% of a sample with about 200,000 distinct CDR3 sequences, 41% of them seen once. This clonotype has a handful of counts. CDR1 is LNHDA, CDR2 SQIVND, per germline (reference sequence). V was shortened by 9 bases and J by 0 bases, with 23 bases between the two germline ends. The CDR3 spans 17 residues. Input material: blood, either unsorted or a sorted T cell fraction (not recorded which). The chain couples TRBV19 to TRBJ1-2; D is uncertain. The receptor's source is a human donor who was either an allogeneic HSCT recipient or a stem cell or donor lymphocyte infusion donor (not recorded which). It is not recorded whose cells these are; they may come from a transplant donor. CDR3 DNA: TGTGCCAGCGTCCCCCACTCTCTCAACCGTGCTAACTATGGCTACACCTTC. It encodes CASVPHSLNRANYGYTF.